This T cell receptor beta chain was retrieved from a study of blood T cell repertoires in COVID-19. Germline V gene sequence: CDR1 SGHRS, CDR2 YFSETQ. The CDR3 is made up of 18 amino acids. V lost 7 bases and J lost 7; bases outside the gene matches: 15. Repertoires were generated with immunoSEQ multiplex PCR, while TCRdb's copy carries only in-frame clones and drops some. The table records some 68,000 clones, roughly 91% of them present only once. There are a few counts of this clone. The specimen was peripheral blood. This TCR derives from a man aged 50 to 59 with COVID-19, enrolled during active disease. This sequence joins TRBV5-1 and TRBJ2-2; 14 bases agree with TRBD2. The CDR3 bases are TGCGCCAGCGGTCGCGGGACTAGCGGGAGACGGCTAGGCGGGGAGCTGTTTTTT. The encoded protein is CASGRGTSGRRLGGELFF.